The present entry profiles one T cell receptor beta chain with its context. What it recognizes is unknown. Sample-barcoded 5' priming and a J-beta primer mix drove a second PCR of roughly 6 to 12 cycles. TCRdb used MiXCR to reprocess the 5' RACE reads, holding one entry per CDR3 protein. The repertoire has roughly 800,000 distinct CDR3 sequences, roughly 24% of them found once; the top ten carry 3%. This CDR3 region has 14 residues. V was pared by 1 base and J by 4 bases, with 9 bases between. The V gene's germline CDR1 is KGHDR and CDR2 SFDVKD. These data come from a study of blood T cells in healthy people across ages. The people who gave samples were healthy Caucasians from Russia, aged 6 to 90. General study findings and limits: Diversity was estimated from one million T cells, and these estimates were considered underestimates.

The data also belong to a second study, concerning T cells of mothers and their children. That report notes: Related mother-child pairs showed slightly, non-significantly higher overlap than unrelated pairs. The authors found no persistent microchimeric T cell clones.

This sequence joins TRBV24-1 and TRBJ1-2, with D tentatively TRBD1 (5 bases). This clonotype originated in a boy between 10 and 17 years old in good health. Input material: blood. CDR3 loop: CATSDFGGLYGYTF. CDR3 sequence (DNA): TGTGCCACCAGTGATTTCGGGGGACTCTATGGCTACACCTTC.